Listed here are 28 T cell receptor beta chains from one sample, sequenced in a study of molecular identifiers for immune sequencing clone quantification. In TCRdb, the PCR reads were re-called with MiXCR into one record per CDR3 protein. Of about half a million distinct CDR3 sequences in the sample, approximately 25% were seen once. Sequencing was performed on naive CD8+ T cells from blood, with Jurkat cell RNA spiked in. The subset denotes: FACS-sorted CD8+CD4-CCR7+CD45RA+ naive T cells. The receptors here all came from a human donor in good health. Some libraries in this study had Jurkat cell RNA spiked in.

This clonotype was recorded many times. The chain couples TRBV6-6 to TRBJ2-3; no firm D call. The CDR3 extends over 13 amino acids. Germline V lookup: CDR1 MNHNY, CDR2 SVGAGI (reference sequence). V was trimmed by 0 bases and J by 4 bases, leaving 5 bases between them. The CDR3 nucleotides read TGTGCCAGCAGTTACTCGTTCCCAGATACGCAGTATTTT. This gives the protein CASSYSFPDTQYF.

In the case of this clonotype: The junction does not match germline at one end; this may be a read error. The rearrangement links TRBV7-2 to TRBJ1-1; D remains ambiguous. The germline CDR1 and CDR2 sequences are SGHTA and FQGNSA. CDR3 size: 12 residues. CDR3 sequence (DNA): TGTGTCAGCAGCCCGTGGAACACTGAAGCTTTCTTT. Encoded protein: CVSSPWNTEAFF.

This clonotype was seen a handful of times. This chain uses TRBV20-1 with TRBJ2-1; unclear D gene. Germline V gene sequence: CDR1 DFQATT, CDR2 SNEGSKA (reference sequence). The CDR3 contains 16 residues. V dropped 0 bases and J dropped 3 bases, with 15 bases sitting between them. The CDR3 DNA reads TGCAGTGCTAGAGATTCCCCCGGGCTTAACTACAATGAGCAGTTCTTC. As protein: CSARDSPGLNYNEQFF.

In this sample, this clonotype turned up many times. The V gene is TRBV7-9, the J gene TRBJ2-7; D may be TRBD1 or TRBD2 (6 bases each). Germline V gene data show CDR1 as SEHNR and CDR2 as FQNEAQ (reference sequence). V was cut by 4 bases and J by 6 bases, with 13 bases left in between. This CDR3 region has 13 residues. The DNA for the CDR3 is TGTGCCAGCAGCTCCCCGGGGGCCCGCGAGCAGTACTTC. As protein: CASSSPGAREQYF.

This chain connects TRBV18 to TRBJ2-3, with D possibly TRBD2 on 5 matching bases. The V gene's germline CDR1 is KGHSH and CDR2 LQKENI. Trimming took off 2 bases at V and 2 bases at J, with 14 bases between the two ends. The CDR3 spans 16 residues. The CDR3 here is CASSPGMAEDTDTQYF. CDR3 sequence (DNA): TGTGCCAGCTCACCAGGTATGGCGGAGGACACAGATACGCAGTATTTT. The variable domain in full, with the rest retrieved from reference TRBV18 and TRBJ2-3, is NAGVMQNPRHLVRRRGQEARLRCSPMKGHSHVYWYRQLPEEGLKFMVYLQKENIIDESGMPKERFSAEFPKEGPSILRIQQVVRGDSAAYFCASSPGMAEDTDTQYFGPGTRLTVL.

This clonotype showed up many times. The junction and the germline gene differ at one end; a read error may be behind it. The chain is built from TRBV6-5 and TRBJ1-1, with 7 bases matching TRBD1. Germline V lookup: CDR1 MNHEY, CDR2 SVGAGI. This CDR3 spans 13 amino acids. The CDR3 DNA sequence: TGCGCCAGCAGCCGAACAGGGGACACTGAAGCTTTCTTT. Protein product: CASSRTGDTEAFF.

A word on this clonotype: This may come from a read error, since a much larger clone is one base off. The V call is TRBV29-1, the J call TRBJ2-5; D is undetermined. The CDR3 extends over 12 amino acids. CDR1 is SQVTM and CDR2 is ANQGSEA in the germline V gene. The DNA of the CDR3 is TGCAGAGTTGACCGGACCCAAGAGACCCAGTACTTC. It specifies CRVDRTQETQYF. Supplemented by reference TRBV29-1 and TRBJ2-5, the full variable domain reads SAVISQKPSRDICQRGTSLTIQCQVDSQVTMMFWYRQQPGQSLTLIATANQGSEATYESGFVIDKFPISRPNLTFSTLTVSNMSPEDSSIYLCRVDRTQETQYFGPGTRLLVL.

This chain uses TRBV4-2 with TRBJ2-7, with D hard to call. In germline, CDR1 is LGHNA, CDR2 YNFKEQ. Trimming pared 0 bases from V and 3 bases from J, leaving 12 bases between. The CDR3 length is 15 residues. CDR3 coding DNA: TGTGCCAGCAGCCAAGAATTCGCGGCCGGCTACGAGCAGTACTTC. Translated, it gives CASSQEFAAGYEQYF.

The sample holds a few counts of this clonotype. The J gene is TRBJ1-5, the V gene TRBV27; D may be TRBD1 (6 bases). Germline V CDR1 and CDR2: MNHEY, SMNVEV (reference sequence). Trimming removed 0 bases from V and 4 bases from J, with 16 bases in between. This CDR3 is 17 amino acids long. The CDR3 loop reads CASSLSSPTGPNQPQHF. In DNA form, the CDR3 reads TGTGCCAGCAGTTTATCGTCACCGACAGGCCCGAATCAGCCCCAGCATTTT.

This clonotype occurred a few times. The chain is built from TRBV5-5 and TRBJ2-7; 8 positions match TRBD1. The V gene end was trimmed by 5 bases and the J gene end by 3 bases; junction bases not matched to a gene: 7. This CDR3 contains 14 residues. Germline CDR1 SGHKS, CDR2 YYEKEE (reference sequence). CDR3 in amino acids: CASRTGQGHYEQYF. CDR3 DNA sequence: TGTGCCAGCAGAACTGGACAGGGTCACTACGAGCAGTACTTC.

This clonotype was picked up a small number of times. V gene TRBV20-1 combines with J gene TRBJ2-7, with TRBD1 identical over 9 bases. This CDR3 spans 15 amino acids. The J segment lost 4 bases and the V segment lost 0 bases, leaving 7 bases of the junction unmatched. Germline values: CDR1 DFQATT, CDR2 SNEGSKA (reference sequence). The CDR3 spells CSARDTTGGAYEQYF. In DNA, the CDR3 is TGCAGTGCTAGAGATACTACAGGGGGCGCTTACGAGCAGTACTTC.

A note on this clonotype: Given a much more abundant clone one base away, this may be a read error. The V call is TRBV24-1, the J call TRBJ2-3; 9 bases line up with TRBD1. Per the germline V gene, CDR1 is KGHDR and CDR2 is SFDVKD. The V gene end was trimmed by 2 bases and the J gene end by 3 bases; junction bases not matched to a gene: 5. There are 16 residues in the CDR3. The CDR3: CATSDWGQGDTDTQYF. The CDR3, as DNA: TGTGCCACCAGTGATTGGGGACAGGGTGATACAGATACGCAGTATTTT.

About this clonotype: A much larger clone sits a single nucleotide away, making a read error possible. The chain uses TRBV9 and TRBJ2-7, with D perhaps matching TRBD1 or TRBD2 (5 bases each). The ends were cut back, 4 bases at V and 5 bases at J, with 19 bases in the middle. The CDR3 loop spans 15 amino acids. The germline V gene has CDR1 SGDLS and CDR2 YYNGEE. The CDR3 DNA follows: TGTGCCAGCAGCCCTCACTCGGGGCCCGAGGACGAGCAGTACTTC. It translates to CASSPHSGPEDEQYF.

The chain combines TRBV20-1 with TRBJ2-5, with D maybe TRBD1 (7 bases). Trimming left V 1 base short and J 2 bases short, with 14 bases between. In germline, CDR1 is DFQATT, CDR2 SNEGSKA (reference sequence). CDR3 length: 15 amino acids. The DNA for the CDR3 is TGCAGTGCTAGAGGACAGGGACTTTCGCAAGAGACCCAGTACTTC. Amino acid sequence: CSARGQGLSQETQYF.

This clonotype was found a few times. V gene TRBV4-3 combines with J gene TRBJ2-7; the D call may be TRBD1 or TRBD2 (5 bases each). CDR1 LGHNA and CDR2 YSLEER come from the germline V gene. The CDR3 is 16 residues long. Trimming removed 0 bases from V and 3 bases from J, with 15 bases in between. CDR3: CASSQDRGTGNYEQYF. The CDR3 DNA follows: TGCGCCAGCAGCCAAGATCGGGGCACAGGTAACTACGAGCAGTACTTC.

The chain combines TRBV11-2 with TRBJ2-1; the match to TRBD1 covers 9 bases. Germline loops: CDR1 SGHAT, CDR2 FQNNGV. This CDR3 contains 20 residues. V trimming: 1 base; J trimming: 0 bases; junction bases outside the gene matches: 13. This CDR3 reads CASSLVFGQGLGSSYNEQFF. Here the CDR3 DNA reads TGTGCCAGCAGCTTAGTGTTCGGACAGGGGTTGGGAAGCTCCTACAATGAGCAGTTCTTC.

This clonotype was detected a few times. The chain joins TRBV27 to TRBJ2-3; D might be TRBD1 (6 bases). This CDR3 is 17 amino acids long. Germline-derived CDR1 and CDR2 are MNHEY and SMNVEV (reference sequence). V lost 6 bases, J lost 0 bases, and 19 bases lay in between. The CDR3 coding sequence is TGTGCCAGCAGCCCTGACACAGGGTCCCCTAGCACAGATACGCAGTATTTT. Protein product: CASSPDTGSPSTDTQYF.

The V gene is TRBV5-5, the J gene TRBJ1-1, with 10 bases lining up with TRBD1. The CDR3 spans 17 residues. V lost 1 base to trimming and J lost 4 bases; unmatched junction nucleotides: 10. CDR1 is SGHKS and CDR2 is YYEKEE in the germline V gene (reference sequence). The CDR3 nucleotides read TGTGCCAGCAGCTTGATAGGGACAGGGGCATCGGGCACTGAAGCTTTCTTT. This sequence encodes CASSLIGTGASGTEAFF.

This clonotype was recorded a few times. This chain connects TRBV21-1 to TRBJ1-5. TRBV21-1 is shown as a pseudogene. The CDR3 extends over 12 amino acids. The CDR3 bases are TGTGCCAGCAGGGTGAGCAATCAGCCCCAGCATTTT. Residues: CASRVSNQPQHF.

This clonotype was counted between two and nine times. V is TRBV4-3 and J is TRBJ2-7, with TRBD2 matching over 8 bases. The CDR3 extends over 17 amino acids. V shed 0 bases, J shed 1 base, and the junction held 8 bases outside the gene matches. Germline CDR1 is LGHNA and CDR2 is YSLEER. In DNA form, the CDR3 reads TGCGCCAGCAGCCAAGATTTGGGGTCGGGAGGGTCCTACGAGCAGTACTTC. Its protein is CASSQDLGSGGSYEQYF.

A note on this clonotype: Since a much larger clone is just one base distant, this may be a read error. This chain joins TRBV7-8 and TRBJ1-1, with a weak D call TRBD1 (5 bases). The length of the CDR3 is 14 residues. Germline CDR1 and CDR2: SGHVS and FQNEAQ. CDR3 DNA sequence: TGTGCCAGCAGCTTAGGACAGCCGGGGGGTGAAGCTTCCTTT. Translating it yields CASSLGQPGGEASF.

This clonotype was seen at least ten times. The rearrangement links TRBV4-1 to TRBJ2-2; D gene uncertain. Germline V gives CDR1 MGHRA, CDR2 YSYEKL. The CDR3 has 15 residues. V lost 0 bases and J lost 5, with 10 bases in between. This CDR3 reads CASSQEVFVTGELFF. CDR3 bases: TGCGCCAGCAGCCAAGAAGTTTTTGTTACCGGGGAGCTGTTTTTT.

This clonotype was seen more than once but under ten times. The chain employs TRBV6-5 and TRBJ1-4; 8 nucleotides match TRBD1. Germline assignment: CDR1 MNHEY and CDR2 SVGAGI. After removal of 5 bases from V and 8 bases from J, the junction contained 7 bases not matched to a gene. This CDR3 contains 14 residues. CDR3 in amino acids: CASSNGQGYEKLFF. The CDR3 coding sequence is TGTGCCAGCAGTAACGGACAGGGATACGAAAAACTGTTTTTT.

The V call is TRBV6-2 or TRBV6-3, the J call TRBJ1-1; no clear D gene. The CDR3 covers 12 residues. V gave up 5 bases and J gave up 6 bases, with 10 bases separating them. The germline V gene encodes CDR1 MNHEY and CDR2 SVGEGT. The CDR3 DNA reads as TGTGCCAGCAGTCCACGGCATTCTGAAGCTTTCTTT. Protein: CASSPRHSEAFF.

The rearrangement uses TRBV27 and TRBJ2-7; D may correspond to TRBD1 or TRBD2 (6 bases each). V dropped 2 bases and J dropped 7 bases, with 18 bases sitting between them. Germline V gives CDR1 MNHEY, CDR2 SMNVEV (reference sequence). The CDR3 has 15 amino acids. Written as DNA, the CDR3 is TGTGCCAGCAGTTTAGGGGGGCAGGGGTTTAGGGAGCAGTACTTC. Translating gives CASSLGGQGFREQYF.

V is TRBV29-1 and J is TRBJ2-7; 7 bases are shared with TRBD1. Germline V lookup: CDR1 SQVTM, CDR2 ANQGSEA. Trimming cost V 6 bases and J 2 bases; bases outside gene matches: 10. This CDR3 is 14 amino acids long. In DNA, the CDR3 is TGCAGCGTCGCTGGGACAGTGATTCCCTACGAGCAGTACTTC. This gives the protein CSVAGTVIPYEQYF.

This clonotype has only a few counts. The CDR3 DNA follows: TGTGCCATCAGTGAGTCGCGCGCTAACGTGTTAGAGCAGTACTTC. Translation gives CAISESRANVLEQYF. The V gene is TRBV10-3, the J gene TRBJ2-7; no definite D call. This CDR3 has 15 amino acids. Germline CDR1 ENHRY, CDR2 SYGVKD. V was cut by 0 bases and J by 7 bases, with 16 bases left in between.

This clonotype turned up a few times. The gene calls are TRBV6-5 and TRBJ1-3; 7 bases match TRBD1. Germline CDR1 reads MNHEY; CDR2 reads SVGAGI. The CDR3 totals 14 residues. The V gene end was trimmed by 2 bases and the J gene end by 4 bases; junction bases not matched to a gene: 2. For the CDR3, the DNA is TGTGCCAGCAGTTACGCGGGACAGGGAAACACCATATATTTT. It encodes CASSYAGQGNTIYF.